Each of the 27 T cell receptor beta chains below was sequenced from the same sample in a study of T cell repertoires in cytomegalovirus infection. TCRdb fed the reads into MiXCR, producing one record per CDR3 protein. Of about 600,000 distinct CDR3 sequences listed, 20% to 25% are singletons. The sample was CD8+ T cells from PBMCs. The receptors here all came from a human donor in good health (CMV status not recorded). Some clones in this sample may be carry-over from other donors' samples.

There are a few counts of this clonotype. The CDR3 here is CASSLVAGEQYV. The CDR3 coding sequence is TGTGCCAGCAGTTTGGTGGCGGGGGAGCAGTACGTC. The V gene is TRBV28, the J gene TRBJ2-7, with D tentatively TRBD2 (6 bases). The CDR3 extends over 12 amino acids. V was trimmed by 3 bases and J by 7 bases, leaving 10 bases between them. Germline assignment: CDR1 MDHEN and CDR2 SYDVKM.

The V call is TRBV7-8, the J call TRBJ2-2; tentative D call: TRBD2 (6 bases). CDR1 and CDR2 (germline): SGHVS, FQNEAQ. V lost 5 bases to trimming and J lost 4 bases, with 17 bases between them. This CDR3 has 16 amino acids. The DNA of the CDR3 is TGTGCCAGCAGCCCGGCGGGGTTTTCTACCACCGGGGAGCTGTTTTTT. It translates to CASSPAGFSTTGELFF.

The sample holds many counts of this clonotype. The chain carries TRBV7-8 and TRBJ2-1; a weak D match, TRBD1 (5 bases). The CDR3 runs 17 residues. Germline lookup yields CDR1 SGHVS and CDR2 FQNEAQ. With 0 bases removed from V and 2 bases from J, the gap between germline ends came to 14 bases. The CDR3 sequence: CASSLAPFQTAYNEQFF. CDR3 nucleotide sequence: TGTGCCAGCAGCTTAGCCCCCTTCCAGACAGCCTACAATGAGCAGTTCTTC.

This clonotype showed up many times. The chain couples TRBV7-3 to TRBJ2-3; D is possibly TRBD2 (5 bases). This CDR3 spans 14 amino acids. The germline V gene has CDR1 SGHTA and CDR2 FQGTGA. The V and J ends lost 6 bases and 3 bases respectively, with 13 bases between them. The CDR3 DNA follows: TGTGCCAGCAGTCTAATTGGCGGGACAGATACGCAGTATTTT. Protein: CASSLIGGTDTQYF.

This clonotype occurred many times. This chain uses TRBV12-3 or TRBV12-4 with TRBJ2-7; D not certain. The CDR3 spans 14 residues. V lost 5 bases and J 0 bases, leaving 11 bases between the germline ends. The CDR3 reads CASSLDGYSYEQYV. The CDR3 DNA is TGTGCCAGCAGTCTGGACGGGTACTCCTACGAGCAGTACGTC.

V and J are TRBV2 and TRBJ2-7, with a tentative D call TRBD1 (6 bases). V was trimmed by 7 bases and J by 0 bases, leaving 13 bases between them. The CDR3 length is 14 residues. Germline assignment: CDR1 SNHLY and CDR2 FYNNEI. Written as DNA, the CDR3 is TGTGCCAGCACAGATTTGGACAGCTCCTACGAGCAGTACTTC. It translates to CASTDLDSSYEQYF. Complete variable domain (other parts from reference TRBV2 and TRBJ2-7): EPEVTQTPSHQVTQMGQEVILRCVPISNHLYFYWYRQILGQKVEFLVSFYNNEISEKSEIFDDQFSVERPDGSNFTLKIRSTKLEDSAMYFCASTDLDSSYEQYFGPGTRLTVT.

Only a few counts were recorded for this clonotype. The V gene is TRBV29-1, the J gene TRBJ1-2, with D unclear. Trimming removed 2 bases at V and 2 bases at J, with 0 bases between. Germline CDR1 reads SQVTM; CDR2 reads ANQGSEA. The CDR3 contains 10 residues. In nucleotides, the CDR3 is TGCAGCGTTGAAAACTATGGCTACACCTTC. Amino acid sequence: CSVENYGYTF.

Worth noting for this clonotype: A much larger clone differs from this one at a single base, so this may be a read error. Here the CDR3 reads CAGRSTESNEQFF. CDR3 nucleotide sequence: TGTGCCGGCAGGTCGACAGAGTCCAATGAGCAGTTCTTC. The gene calls are TRBV28 and TRBJ2-1, with a weak D call TRBD1 (5 bases). CDR3 length equals 13 residues. The germline CDR1 and CDR2 sequences are MDHEN and SYDVKM.

The genes are TRBV7-9 and TRBJ2-4; 8 nucleotides agree with TRBD1. This CDR3 has 15 residues. With 2 bases clipped from V and 3 bases from J, the junction kept 3 bases outside the gene matches. The V gene's germline CDR1 is SEHNR and CDR2 FQNEAQ (reference sequence). The CDR3 DNA reads TGTGCCAGCAGCTTAATTACAGGGGGCAAAAACATTCAGTACTTC. This gives the protein CASSLITGGKNIQYF.

The V gene is TRBV6-5, the J gene TRBJ2-3, with D tentatively TRBD1 (5 bases). The V end lost 6 bases, the J end lost 8 bases, and 27 bases lay between the germline ends. This CDR3 contains 17 residues. Per germline, CDR1 MNHEY and CDR2 SVGAGI. DNA of the CDR3: TGTGCCAGCAGCCTTACTCAGGGTTGGACGCATGTAGTTACGCAGTATTTT. It codes for CASSLTQGWTHVVTQYF.

The chain has TRBV10-3 and TRBJ2-7; TRBD1 might be the D (6 bases). Looked up from germline, CDR1 is ENHRY and CDR2 is SYGVKD. V was shortened by 6 bases and J by 6 bases, with 9 bases between the two germline ends. The length of the CDR3 is 11 residues. As DNA, the CDR3 is TGTGCCATCAGCTACAGGGCCGAGCAGTACTTC. Its translation: CAISYRAEQYF.

The chain employs TRBV18 and TRBJ2-1; D could derive from TRBD1 or TRBD2 (5 bases each). The CDR3 is made up of 13 amino acids. V lost 1 base and J lost 6, with 7 bases in between. The V gene's germline CDR1 is KGHSH and CDR2 LQKENI. Here the CDR3 DNA reads TGTGCCAGCTCACCACGGGACCCCAATGAGCAGTTCTTC. Translated: CASSPRDPNEQFF.

This clonotype was seen once. The chain carries TRBV29-1 and TRBJ2-7, with 9 bases identical to TRBD1. The V gene's germline CDR1 is SQVTM and CDR2 ANQGSEA. CDR3 size: 12 residues. The V and J ends lost 8 bases and 3 bases, in that order; junction bases with no gene match: 5. This chain's CDR3 is CSTRGQGYEQYF. Written as DNA, the CDR3 is TGCAGCACTCGGGGACAGGGCTACGAGCAGTACTTC.

Comments on this clonotype: One base away lies a much larger clone, so this may be a sequencing read error. The chain carries TRBV7-3 and TRBJ2-1; tentatively, D is TRBD2 (6 bases). The CDR3 loop spans 15 amino acids. The V gene's germline CDR1 is SGHTA and CDR2 FQGTGA. V was clipped by 5 bases and J by 1 base, with 12 bases between them. The CDR3 region has the DNA TGTGCCAGCAGCGCGATAGCGGAATCCTACAATGAGCAGTTCTTC. This gives the protein CASSAIAESYNEQFF.

This clonotype was detected many times. The rearrangement uses TRBV28 and TRBJ1-6; D gene ambiguous. The CDR3 loop spans 15 amino acids. V was trimmed by 6 bases and J by 7 bases, leaving 16 bases between them. Germline CDR1 MDHEN, CDR2 SYDVKM. CDR3 nucleotide sequence: TGTGCCAGCAGCCACAACGCGGCCGTCAATTCACCCCTCCACTTT. It specifies CASSHNAAVNSPLHF.

This clonotype turned up a few times. A much larger clone lies one base from this, so it may be a read error. This chain uses TRBV7-2 with TRBJ2-2, with 11 bases identical to TRBD2. There are 21 residues in the CDR3. The germline CDR1 and CDR2 sequences are SGHTA and FQGNSA. The CDR3 region is CASNLGLRTASGGRDTGELFF. The CDR3, as DNA: TGTGCCAGCAACTTAGGGTTAAGGACGGCTAGCGGGGGGAGAGACACCGGGGAGCTGTTTTTT.

To note about this clonotype: An end of the junction does not agree with germline; a read error may underlie this. This chain's CDR3 is CANSLNRGGNYGYTF. CDR3 DNA sequence: TGTGCCAACAGTCTTAACAGAGGGGGTAACTATGGCTACACCTTC. J is TRBJ1-2 and V is TRBV28, with a weak D call TRBD1 (6 bases). Germline CDR1 and CDR2: MDHEN and SYDVKM. The CDR3 sequence is 15 residues long.

This clonotype showed up just a few times. This chain links TRBV6-2 or TRBV6-3 with TRBJ2-3; D unresolved. Germline V CDR1 and CDR2: MNHEY, SVGEGT. This CDR3 contains 14 residues. V was shortened by 8 bases and J by 2 bases, with 14 bases between the two germline ends. CDR3: CASWNTILTDTQYF. The CDR3 region has the DNA TGTGCCAGCTGGAACACGATCCTCACAGATACGCAGTATTTT.

This rearrangement joins TRBV20-1 to TRBJ2-6; weak D call: TRBD2 (6 bases). The CDR3 length is 19 residues. V dropped 1 base and J dropped 0 bases, with 19 bases sitting between them. Germline CDR1 is DFQATT and CDR2 is SNEGSKA (reference sequence). This CDR3 is CSARGGDPQTGSGANVLTF. The CDR3 nucleotides read TGCAGTGCTAGAGGGGGGGACCCCCAGACCGGCTCTGGGGCCAACGTCCTGACTTTC.

This clonotype was detected many times. The V gene is TRBV4-1, the J gene TRBJ2-3, with unresolved D. Germline assignment: CDR1 MGHRA and CDR2 YSYEKL. CDR3 size: 14 residues. V gave up 4 bases and J gave up 2 bases, with 10 bases separating them. This CDR3 reads CASSPVQNTDTQYF. CDR3 nucleotides: TGCGCCAGCAGCCCCGTCCAGAACACAGATACGCAGTATTTT.

V and J are TRBV6-2 or TRBV6-3 and TRBJ1-1; D possibly corresponds to TRBD1 (6 bases). The V gene's germline CDR1 is MNHEY and CDR2 SVGEGT. Deletions cut 2 bases from V and 5 bases from J, with 21 bases between. This CDR3 spans 17 amino acids. CDR3 DNA: TGTGCCAGCAGTTACGATATCCAGGGACATCCGGGAACTGAAGCTTTCTTT. It is translated as CASSYDIQGHPGTEAFF.

This clonotype was observed a few times. J is TRBJ2-7 and V is TRBV29-1, with 8 bases aligning to TRBD1. The CDR3 is 14 residues long. Germline loops: CDR1 SQVTM, CDR2 ANQGSEA. J gave up 3 bases and V 4 bases, and 8 bases lay outside the gene matches. The CDR3 bases are TGCAGCGTTGTAGAACGAGGACAGGGCTACGAGCAGTACTTC. This codes for CSVVERGQGYEQYF.

V is TRBV6-2 or TRBV6-3 and J is TRBJ2-3; a possible D gene is TRBD2 (7 bases). Germline V CDR1 and CDR2: MNHEY, SVGEGT. V lost 3 bases and J lost 4, with 14 bases in between. The CDR3 contains 15 residues. CDR3 sequence (DNA): TGTGCCAGCAGTTATAGGCGGGGGCTTCCAGATACGCAGTATTTT. Translation gives CASSYRRGLPDTQYF.

This clonotype was detected many times. The J gene is TRBJ2-3, the V gene TRBV10-3; D tentatively fits TRBD1 or TRBD2 (7 bases each). V was shortened by 10 bases and J by 3 bases, with 29 bases between the two germline ends. CDR3 size: 18 residues. Germline V lookup: CDR1 ENHRY, CDR2 SYGVKD. CDR3 residues: CANYLETPGLQGTDTQYF. CDR3 DNA: TGTGCCAACTATTTGGAAACACCGGGACTACAGGGGACAGATACGCAGTATTTT.

The chain couples TRBV5-4 to TRBJ1-6; D gene uncertain. Germline-derived CDR1 and CDR2 are SGHNT and YYREEE (reference sequence). The V and J ends lost 0 bases and 10 bases respectively, with 11 bases between them. The CDR3 consists of 14 residues. DNA of the CDR3: TGTGCCAGCAGCTTGGCCGGAGGAGGATCACCCCTCCACTTT. This codes for CASSLAGGGSPLHF.

In this sample, this clonotype turned up a few times. The chain recombines TRBV7-9 with TRBJ1-4; D not certain. The CDR3 contains 14 residues. Trimming removed 5 bases at V and 4 bases at J, with 11 bases between. Germline V gene data show CDR1 as SEHNR and CDR2 as FQNEAQ (reference sequence). The chain's CDR3 is CASSPPHSNEKLFF. The CDR3 DNA reads as TGTGCCAGCAGCCCCCCCCACAGTAATGAAAAACTGTTTTTT.

The rearrangement uses TRBV7-9 and TRBJ1-2; TRBD1 matches at 9 bases. Trimming took 5 bases from V and 10 from J; bases not matched to a gene: 17. The CDR3 is made up of 16 amino acids. Germline V CDR1 and CDR2: SEHNR, FQNEAQ (reference sequence). The CDR3: CASSADRGQTYDDYTF. The CDR3 nucleotides read TGTGCCAGCAGCGCGGACAGGGGCCAGACCTATGATGACTACACCTTC.